A few counts support the clone carrying this TCR beta chain. Its antigen is not known. The sample belongs to a study of radiotherapy plus CTLA-4 blockade in lung cancer. The overall study: An objective response was seen in 15% to 20% of patients, and disease control in less than 35%.

In chemo-refractory metastatic non-small-cell lung cancer, patients got ipilimumab CTLA-4 blockade together with focal radiation. Study-level points and caveats: Expansion of tumor-derived TCR clones was observed in blood after radiotherapy plus ipilimumab.

The germline V gene has CDR1 SQVTM and CDR2 ANQGSEA. V lost 4 bases and J 6 bases, leaving 16 bases between the germline ends. The CDR3 consists of 13 residues. Data came from immunoSEQ multiplex PCR; TCRdb stores just in-frame clones and leaves some out. In the table there are about 49,000 clones, 85% of which are singletons. This sequence was found in a human donor with non-small cell lung cancer whose response to radiotherapy plus ipilimumab could not be evaluated. The chain joins TRBV29-1 to TRBJ2-7, with D tentatively TRBD2 (6 bases). The sample here was peripheral blood, taken from a patient treated with radiotherapy plus ipilimumab. CDR3 sequence reads: CSVVRVRGGEQYF. In DNA form, the CDR3 reads TGCAGCGTTGTTAGGGTCCGGGGAGGCGAGCAGTACTTC.